Following are 30 T cell receptor beta chains from one sample sequenced in a study of regulatory T cells in long-lasting Graves disease. Sequencing libraries for TCR beta were prepared with iRepertoire HTBI primers and Arm-PCR of CDR3 regions. In TCRdb, the multiplex PCR reads were re-called with MiXCR into one record per CDR3 protein. The data show 250,000 to 300,000 distinct CDR3 sequences, around a sixth seen once. Time point in this sample: newly diagnosed GD, antithyroid drugs for less than 3 months. From RNA extracted from PBMCs, the TCR library was made. The sample was also reused in another study, on T cells in Graves' hyperthyroidism and ophthalmopathy.

Sequencing was performed on peripheral blood mononuclear cells (PBMCs), taken at new diagnosis, from a patient treated with antithyroid drugs. These receptors were obtained from a woman aged 25 to 39 with Graves disease.

With respect to this clonotype: A much larger clone lies one base from this, so it may be a read error. V usage is TRBV5-1 and J usage is TRBJ2-7, with D tentatively TRBD2 (6 bases). Trimming took off 7 bases at V and 0 bases at J, with 20 bases between the two ends. Germline V lookup: CDR1 SGHRS, CDR2 YFSETQ. This CDR3 spans 16 amino acids. Here the CDR3 DNA reads TGCGCCAGCCACGCTGGTATCTCCGGGAGCTCCTACGAGCAGTACTTC. Translating gives CASHAGISGSSYEQYF.

This clonotype was found many times. As DNA, the CDR3 is TGCGCCAGCAGCCAAGACGAAGACACGGGCCTTAGAGCGCAGTACTTC. Amino acids: CASSQDEDTGLRAQYF. The chain employs TRBV4-1 and TRBJ2-7; D unclear. The CDR3 length is 16 residues. V was trimmed by 0 bases and J by 9 bases, leaving 21 bases between them. The germline V gene encodes CDR1 MGHRA and CDR2 YSYEKL.

The chain uses TRBV13 and TRBJ1-1; unclear D gene. CDR1 is PRHDT, CDR2 FYEKMQ, per germline (reference sequence). V lost 4 bases to trimming and J lost 4 bases, with 10 bases between them. CDR3 length: 13 amino acids. Here the CDR3 reads CASSSRIVTEAFF. The CDR3 DNA is TGTGCCAGCAGCTCTCGGATCGTCACTGAAGCTTTCTTT. Variable domain in full (rest from reference TRBV13 and TRBJ1-1): AAGVIQSPRHLIKEKRETATLKCYPIPRHDTVYWYQQGPGQDPQFLISFYEKMQSDKGSIPDRFSAQQFSDYHSELNMSSLELGDSALYFCASSSRIVTEAFFGQGTRLTVV.

This clonotype has a count of ten or more. V usage is TRBV7-9 and J usage is TRBJ1-2; unclear D gene. The ends were cut back, 0 bases at V and 0 bases at J, with 14 bases in the middle. This CDR3 region has 17 residues. Germline V lookup: CDR1 SEHNR, CDR2 FQNEAQ (reference sequence). The CDR3 loop is CASSLAGQASTNYGYTF. DNA of the CDR3: TGTGCCAGCAGCTTAGCCGGGCAGGCGAGCACTAACTATGGCTACACCTTC.

This clonotype was recorded many times. The chain couples TRBV9 to TRBJ2-7; D perhaps matches TRBD1 (6 bases). CDR1 and CDR2 from the germline V gene are SGDLS and YYNGEE. The CDR3 consists of 14 residues. Trimming stripped 0 bases from V and 3 bases from J, with 10 bases between. DNA of the CDR3: TGTGCCAGCAGCGTAGGACAGGTCGGCTACGAGCAGTACTTC. Its protein product is CASSVGQVGYEQYF.

This clonotype was observed a handful of times. The gene calls are TRBV19 and TRBJ2-1; D not certain. This CDR3 region has 11 residues. Germline V gives CDR1 LNHDA, CDR2 SQIVND (reference sequence). The V end was cut by 3 bases, the J end by 7 bases, with 4 bases between. The CDR3 DNA reads as TGTGCCAGTAGTATTGGGAATGAGCAGTTCTTC. Translation gives CASSIGNEQFF.

J is TRBJ1-4 and V is TRBV19, with a weak D call TRBD1 (6 bases). V was trimmed by 4 bases and J by 10 bases, leaving 22 bases between them. Looked up from germline, CDR1 is LNHDA and CDR2 is SQIVND (reference sequence). This CDR3 has 16 residues. The CDR3 protein is CASSTRMDRIRGKLFF. The DNA of the CDR3 is TGTGCCAGTAGTACCCGTATGGACAGAATTCGTGGAAAACTGTTTTTT.

Comment on this clonotype: A much larger clone lies a single base off, so this may be a read error. The chain joins TRBV6-2 or TRBV6-3 to TRBJ1-1; no reliable D call. CDR3 length equals 14 residues. Germline CDR1 MNHEY, CDR2 SVGEGT. For the CDR3, the DNA is TGTACCAGCAGCCAATACTCCTCCTACACTGAAGCTTTCTTT. Its protein is CTSSQYSSYTEAFF.

Only a few counts were recorded for this clonotype. This likely traces to a read error, being one base from a far larger clone. Written as DNA, the CDR3 is TGTGCCAGCAGCGCCAGGGGGAGCAGAAATTCACCCCTCCACTTT. Its protein is CASSARGSRNSPLHF. The rearrangement joins TRBV7-9 to TRBJ1-6; 7 bases map to TRBD1. CDR3 length: 15 residues. Germline CDR1 and CDR2: SEHNR and FQNEAQ (reference sequence). J lost 7 bases, V lost 5 bases, and 8 bases had no gene match.

This clonotype was observed at least ten times. The DNA of the CDR3 is TGTGCCAGCAGCTTGAAGGGGACAGGGGGAAACATTCAGTACTTC. Its translation is CASSLKGTGGNIQYF. The V and J genes are TRBV5-8 and TRBJ2-4; 11 positions agree with TRBD1. The CDR3 totals 15 residues. Germline CDR1 is SGHTS and CDR2 is YDEGEE. With V trimmed by 1 base and J by 6 bases, 3 bases remained unmatched. The variable domain in full, with the rest retrieved from reference TRBV5-8 and TRBJ2-4, is EAGVTQSPTHLIKTRGQQATLRCSPISGHTSVYWYQQALGLGLQFLLWYDEGEERNRGNFPPRFSGRQFPNYSSELNVNALELEDSALYLCASSLKGTGGNIQYFGAGTRLSVL.

This clonotype was observed many times. The J gene is TRBJ2-5, the V gene TRBV7-3; D may be TRBD1 or TRBD2 (5 bases each). From germline, CDR1 is SGHTA and CDR2 FQGTGA. The CDR3 runs to 15 residues. V was pared by 5 bases and J by 5 bases, with 18 bases between. The CDR3 is CASSPGPPPGETQYF. The CDR3, as DNA: TGTGCCAGCAGCCCGGGACCCCCACCGGGGGAGACCCAGTACTTC.

This clonotype was seen at least ten times. The chain recombines TRBV27 with TRBJ1-5; D gene unclear. Germline V CDR1 and CDR2: MNHEY, SMNVEV (reference sequence). The CDR3 contains 18 residues. V lost 5 bases and J 0 bases, leaving 20 bases between the germline ends. The chain's CDR3 is CASSNTPPTSYSNQPQHF. CDR3 DNA: TGTGCCAGCAGTAATACCCCCCCCACATCCTATAGCAATCAGCCCCAGCATTTT.

This clonotype has a handful of counts. The junction departs from germline at one end; a sequencing error may be responsible. V and J are TRBV12-3 or TRBV12-4 and TRBJ1-2; D perhaps matches TRBD1 (5 bases). The CDR3 runs 11 residues. As DNA, the CDR3 is TGTGCCAGTAGGGGTAACTCTGGCTACACCTTC. As protein: CASRGNSGYTF.

This clonotype has at least ten counts. V gene TRBV29-1 combines with J gene TRBJ2-3; perhaps TRBD1 as D (6 bases). Germline CDR1 reads SQVTM; CDR2 reads ANQGSEA. V lost 6 bases, J lost 2 bases, and 12 bases lay in between. The CDR3 length is 13 residues. Written as DNA, the CDR3 is TGCAGCGTACCGGGACACGACACAGATACGCAGTATTTT. This gives the protein CSVPGHDTDTQYF.

This clonotype was detected ten times or more. V gene TRBV10-3 combines with J gene TRBJ1-4; possible D gene TRBD1, 6 bases. The V gene's germline CDR1 is ENHRY and CDR2 SYGVKD. Trimming took 0 bases from V and 4 from J, leaving 12 bases between them. The CDR3 length is 16 residues. The CDR3 nucleotides read TGTGCCATCAGTGAGTCGTTGAGGGACAATAATGAAAAACTGTTTTTT. This sequence encodes CAISESLRDNNEKLFF.

CDR3 loop: CASGPGQVDSGELFF. The CDR3 DNA is TGTGCTAGTGGGCCGGGACAGGTGGACTCCGGGGAGCTGTTTTTT. The genes are TRBV12-5 and TRBJ2-2; 8 bases line up with TRBD1. V lost 6 bases, J lost 6 bases, and 9 bases stayed unmatched. The CDR3 extends over 15 amino acids. CDR1 and CDR2 (germline): LGHNT, FRNRAP. Full variable domain (missing parts from reference TRBV12-5 and TRBJ2-2): DARVTQTPRHKVTEMGQEVTMRCQPILGHNTVFWYRQTMMQGLELLAYFRNRAPLDDSGMPKDRFSAEMPDATLATLKIQPSEPRDSAVYFCASGPGQVDSGELFFGEGSRLTVL.

At least ten counts were recorded for this clonotype. The rearrangement links TRBV4-1 to TRBJ1-1, with no clear D. The germline V gene encodes CDR1 MGHRA and CDR2 YSYEKL. This CDR3 has 13 amino acids. The V and J ends lost 1 base and 11 bases respectively, with 14 bases between them. DNA of the CDR3: TGCGCCAGCAGCCAAGTCGACGAGAGTTGGGCTTTCTTT. Protein: CASSQVDESWAFF.

With regard to this clonotype: Only one base separates this from a far larger clonotype, so it likely reflects a read error. The J gene is TRBJ2-3, the V gene TRBV20-1, with 8 positions matching TRBD1. The DNA matches TRBJ2-7 better at its end, which makes the J call doubtful. This CDR3 spans 14 amino acids. The germline V gene encodes CDR1 DFQATT and CDR2 SNEGSKA (reference sequence). CDR3 region: CSAIRDRPLYEQYF. CDR3 nucleotide sequence: TGCAGTGCTATCCGGGACAGGCCTCTCTACGAGCAGTACTTC.

The table lists this clonotype with a few counts. This chain uses TRBV4-1 with TRBJ2-5; 12 nucleotides match TRBD2. The germline CDR1 and CDR2 sequences are MGHRA and YSYEKL. Unmatched junction bases numbered 9, after V lost 4 bases and J lost 0 bases. CDR3 length equals 18 residues. CDR3 nucleotides: TGCGCCAGCAGCCCCCACGGACTAGCGGGGAGGAACCAAGAGACCCAGTACTTC. It specifies CASSPHGLAGRNQETQYF.

This clonotype occurred many times. The rearrangement uses TRBV11-2 and TRBJ1-1; D is uncertain. Germline CDR1 reads SGHAT; CDR2 reads FQNNGV. The CDR3 extends over 15 amino acids. The germline V and J ends were trimmed by 3 bases and 0 bases, with 11 bases remaining between them. The chain's CDR3 is CASSLAVEMNTEAFF. The CDR3 DNA reads TGTGCCAGCAGCTTGGCTGTGGAGATGAACACTGAAGCTTTCTTT.

Turning to this clonotype: Just one base apart from a much larger clone, this may be a read error. Here the CDR3 reads CTTSDGALSGANVLTF. DNA for the CDR3: TGTACCACCAGTGACGGGGCCCTCTCTGGGGCCAACGTCCTGACTTTC. The chain links TRBV24-1 to TRBJ2-6; D is perhaps TRBD1 or TRBD2 (5 bases each). CDR3 length equals 16 residues. The germline CDR1 and CDR2 sequences are KGHDR and SFDVKD.

This clonotype was seen ten or more times. The chain employs TRBV20-1 and TRBJ1-6; D gene unclear. V was trimmed by 7 bases and J by 8 bases, leaving 15 bases between them. Germline values: CDR1 DFQATT, CDR2 SNEGSKA (reference sequence). The CDR3 runs 13 residues. Here the CDR3 reads CSVKAGMDSPLHF. CDR3 bases: TGCAGTGTTAAGGCTGGTATGGATTCACCCCTCCACTTT.

This clonotype was picked up many times. The V and J genes are TRBV6-1 and TRBJ1-3, with D possibly TRBD1 on 5 matching bases. The germline V gene encodes CDR1 MNHNS and CDR2 SASEGT. The CDR3 sequence is 14 residues long. Trimming shortened V by 6 bases and J by 0 bases, and 9 bases separated the two germline ends. The CDR3 DNA follows: TGTGCCAGCAGACCAACAGGCTCTGGAAACACCATATATTTT. This codes for CASRPTGSGNTIYF.

Many counts were recorded for this clonotype. The V call is TRBV5-1, the J call TRBJ2-1; no reliable D call. V lost 0 bases to trimming and J lost 8 bases, with 12 bases between them. The CDR3 totals 14 residues. Germline V gives CDR1 SGHRS, CDR2 YFSETQ. DNA of the CDR3: TGCGCCAGCAGCTTGGGGGTCCGGAAGGATGAGCAGTTCTTC. This gives the protein CASSLGVRKDEQFF.

This clonotype came up many times. The V gene is TRBV2, the J gene TRBJ1-2; no firm D call. The CDR3 spans 14 residues. The germline V gene has CDR1 SNHLY and CDR2 FYNNEI. V gave up 6 bases and J gave up 7 bases, with 18 bases separating them. The CDR3 coding sequence is TGTGCCAGCAGGGACCCAGACCGGAAGATTGGCTACACCTTC. Its protein is CASRDPDRKIGYTF.

This clonotype was picked up many times. The V gene is TRBV18, the J gene TRBJ2-7; TRBD1 is a possible D gene (6 bases). V was trimmed by 3 bases and J by 3 bases, leaving 9 bases between them. The CDR3 covers 13 residues. The germline CDR1 and CDR2 sequences are KGHSH and LQKENI. CDR3 amino acids: CASSPTGFYEQYF. DNA of the CDR3: TGTGCCAGCTCACCTACAGGGTTCTACGAGCAGTACTTC. Together with reference TRBV18 and TRBJ2-7, the CDR3 gives the full variable domain: NAGVMQNPRHLVRRRGQEARLRCSPMKGHSHVYWYRQLPEEGLKFMVYLQKENIIDESGMPKERFSAEFPKEGPSILRIQQVVRGDSAAYFCASSPTGFYEQYFGPGTRLTVT.

This clonotype was seen a handful of times. V and J are TRBV4-2 and TRBJ2-1; D gene unclear. The V gene lost 0 bases and the J gene lost 8 bases, with 8 bases spanning the gap. CDR1 and CDR2 from the germline V gene are LGHNA and YNFKEQ. The CDR3 consists of 13 residues. CDR3 loop: CASSQDKRDEQFF. In DNA, the CDR3 is TGTGCCAGCAGCCAAGATAAACGAGATGAGCAGTTCTTC.

At least ten counts were recorded for this clonotype. V usage is TRBV6-2 or TRBV6-3 and J usage is TRBJ2-7, with 8 bases that match TRBD2. Germline CDR1 MNHEY, CDR2 SVGEGT. This CDR3 spans 15 amino acids. V gave up 8 bases and J gave up 2 bases; unmatched junction bases: 11. CDR3 nucleotides: TGTGCCAGCTCCCGGGGGGGGCTTACGGCCTACGAGCAGTACTTC. This encodes CASSRGGLTAYEQYF.

This clonotype came up many times. The chain has TRBV3-1 and TRBJ1-1; TRBD1 is a possible D gene (6 bases). Trimming left V 5 bases short and J 1 base short, with 11 bases between. Per germline, CDR1 LGHDT and CDR2 YNNKEL (reference sequence). The CDR3 is made up of 14 amino acids. This CDR3 reads CASSDPGQNTEAFF. For the CDR3, the DNA is TGTGCCAGCAGCGACCCGGGACAGAACACTGAAGCTTTCTTT.

This clonotype has more than one count but fewer than ten. The genes are TRBV7-3 and TRBJ2-1, with TRBD2 as a possible D gene (6 bases). CDR3 length equals 15 residues. The V gene lost 5 bases and the J gene lost 8 bases, with 19 bases spanning the gap. Germline V gives CDR1 SGHTA, CDR2 FQGTGA. In nucleotides, the CDR3 is TGTGCCAGCAGCCCCGGGACTCAAAGACCCTATGAGCAGTTCTTC. Amino acid sequence: CASSPGTQRPYEQFF.